The 17 T cell receptor beta chains below come from one sample, sequenced in a study of blood T cells in healthy people across ages. Alongside a J-beta primer mix, a sample-barcoded 5' primer served in a second PCR lasting about 7 to 11 cycles. TCRdb fed the 5' RACE reads into MiXCR, producing one record per CDR3 protein. The sample lists about 730,000 distinct CDR3 sequences; roughly 43% were seen once. The sequenced sample consisted of blood. The origin of the receptors is a woman aged 55-69 years in good health.

The chain has TRBV6-2 or TRBV6-3 and TRBJ2-7; a possible D gene is TRBD1 (5 bases). CDR3 length: 16 residues. The V gene's germline CDR1 is MNHEY and CDR2 SVGEGT. V was clipped by 2 bases and J by 3 bases, with 17 bases between them. In DNA, the CDR3 is TGTGCCAGCAGTTACCCAAAAGGGGTTTCCTACTACGAGCAGTACTTC. The encoded protein is CASSYPKGVSYYEQYF.

This rearrangement joins TRBV28 to TRBJ2-3; D is unresolved. This CDR3 is 12 amino acids long. In germline, CDR1 is MDHEN, CDR2 SYDVKM. V gave up 7 bases and J gave up 3 bases, with 8 bases separating them. CDR3 residues: CASNLGTDTQYF. CDR3 coding DNA: TGTGCCAGCAACCTCGGGACAGATACGCAGTATTTT.

The chain is built from TRBV20-1 and TRBJ2-2, with 7 positions matching TRBD2. Unmatched junction bases numbered 11, after V lost 3 bases and J lost 7 bases. The CDR3 spans 15 residues. Germline V gene lookup returns CDR1 DFQATT and CDR2 SNEGSKA (reference sequence). The CDR3 reads CSASTPGGSDGELFF. The CDR3 DNA reads TGCAGTGCTAGTACACCCGGCGGGAGTGACGGGGAGCTGTTTTTT.

The chain has TRBV29-1 and TRBJ1-1; D uncertain. V was pared by 0 bases and J by 10 bases, with 9 bases between. This CDR3 has 11 residues. Germline V CDR1 and CDR2: SQVTM, ANQGSEA. The CDR3 DNA is TGCAGCGTTGAAGATTCGGCAACAGCTTTCTTT. Translation: CSVEDSATAFF.

CDR3 sequence: CASSLQASGAYEQYF. CDR3 sequence (DNA): TGTGCCAGCAGTTTACAGGCTAGCGGGGCCTACGAGCAGTACTTC. V usage is TRBV12-3 or TRBV12-4 and J usage is TRBJ2-7, with TRBD2 matching 9 bases. V lost 2 bases, J lost 2 bases, and 4 bases stayed unmatched. The CDR3 covers 15 residues.

The chain employs TRBV12-5 and TRBJ1-2, with 7 bases that match TRBD1. There are 14 residues in the CDR3. Germline loops: CDR1 LGHNT, CDR2 FRNRAP. The ends lost 11 bases at V and 1 base at J; junction bases unmatched: 10. CDR3 sequence reads: CAVLRQGLNYGYTF. In nucleotides, the CDR3 is TGTGCTGTTTTAAGACAGGGACTTAACTATGGCTACACCTTC. Looking up the rest from reference TRBV12-5 and TRBJ1-2 gives the full variable domain: DARVTQTPRHKVTEMGQEVTMRCQPILGHNTVFWYRQTMMQGLELLAYFRNRAPLDDSGMPKDRFSAEMPDATLATLKIQPSEPRDSAVYFCAVLRQGLNYGYTFGSGTRLTVV.

Turning to this clonotype: A much larger clone sits a single nucleotide away, making a read error possible. The V call is TRBV6-1, the J call TRBJ1-2, with D hard to call. Germline CDR1 MNHNS, CDR2 SASEGT. The CDR3 contains 12 residues. Trimming cost V 6 bases and J 4 bases, with 9 bases left between them. This chain's CDR3 is CASRPAPYGYTF. The CDR3 nucleotides are TGTGCCAGCAGGCCGGCGCCCTATGGCTACACCTTC.

The J gene is TRBJ2-5, the V gene TRBV7-2; D gene uncertain. CDR1 and CDR2 from the germline V gene are SGHTA and FQGNSA. Deletions cut 3 bases from V and 2 bases from J, with 7 bases between. The CDR3 spans 13 residues. The CDR3 sequence is CASSFPAQETQYF. The CDR3 DNA reads TGTGCCAGCAGCTTCCCAGCGCAAGAGACCCAGTACTTC.

This sequence joins TRBV4-2 and TRBJ2-1, with 7 bases identical to TRBD2. The CDR3 extends over 17 amino acids. The ends lost 0 bases at V and 0 bases at J; junction bases unmatched: 5. Germline CDR1 reads LGHNA; CDR2 reads YNFKEQ. CDR3 in DNA: TGTGCCAGCAGCCAAGAAAACGCGGGGGTCTCCTACAATGAGCAGTTCTTC. This translates into CASSQENAGVSYNEQFF.

The rearrangement joins TRBV4-1 to TRBJ2-7, with TRBD2 matching 9 bases. Germline CDR1 reads MGHRA; CDR2 reads YSYEKL. The CDR3 sequence is 16 residues long. Unmatched junction bases numbered 12, after V lost 4 bases and J lost 5 bases. The CDR3 DNA follows: TGCGCCAGCAGCCCCCAAACGGGACTAGCAGTGGACGAGCAGTACTTC. It yields the protein CASSPQTGLAVDEQYF.

The rearrangement links TRBV7-9 to TRBJ2-7; D not certain. The CDR3 runs to 14 residues. CDR1 and CDR2 (germline): SEHNR, FQNEAQ (reference sequence). V lost 5 bases, J lost 2 bases, and 13 bases lay in between. CDR3 amino acids: CASSPIRQTYEQYF. The CDR3 region has the DNA TGTGCCAGCAGCCCCATCAGGCAGACCTACGAGCAGTACTTC.

The chain combines TRBV12-3 or TRBV12-4 with TRBJ2-4, with 9 bases that match TRBD2. There are 14 residues in the CDR3. After removal of 5 bases from V and 13 bases from J, the junction contained 12 bases not matched to a gene. The CDR3 DNA follows: TGTGCCAGCAGTCCTAGCGGGACCCAGTCTGAGCAGTACTTC. Translating gives CASSPSGTQSEQYF.

The chain is built from TRBV29-1 and TRBJ1-6; TRBD1 might be the D (5 bases). Deletions cut 7 bases from V and 5 bases from J, with 12 bases between. The germline V gene encodes CDR1 SQVTM and CDR2 ANQGSEA. The length of the CDR3 is 13 residues. CDR3 in amino acids: CSALGGDNSPLHF. The CDR3 nucleotides read TGCAGCGCCTTAGGAGGGGATAATTCACCCCTCCACTTT.

The gene calls are TRBV9 and TRBJ1-6; the match to TRBD1 covers 9 bases. The CDR3 is made up of 15 amino acids. Losses at the gene ends were 4 bases for V and 7 bases for J; bases not matched to a gene: 6. Looked up from germline, CDR1 is SGDLS and CDR2 is YYNGEE. The CDR3 DNA sequence: TGTGCCAGCAGCACTCCGGACAGGGGAAATTCACCCCTCCACTTT. Translation: CASSTPDRGNSPLHF. Variable domain in full (rest from reference TRBV9 and TRBJ1-6): DSGVTQTPKHLITATGQRVTLRCSPRSGDLSVYWYQQSLDQGLQFLIQYYNGEERAKGNILERFSAQQFPDLHSELNLSSLELGDSALYFCASSTPDRGNSPLHFGNGTRLTVT.

V usage is TRBV6-2 or TRBV6-3 and J usage is TRBJ2-4; D perhaps matches TRBD1 (6 bases). Near its end, the DNA agrees better with TRBJ2-7, so the J call may be wrong. The CDR3 runs 15 residues. Per germline, CDR1 MNHEY and CDR2 SVGEGT. As DNA, the CDR3 is TGTGCCAGCAGTTACTGGGAACTCAGGGGCTACGAGCAGTACTTC. Encoded protein: CASSYWELRGYEQYF.

The genes are TRBV20-1 and TRBJ2-5, with TRBD2 identical over 12 bases. Per the germline V gene, CDR1 is DFQATT and CDR2 is SNEGSKA (reference sequence). Losses at the gene ends were 4 bases for V and 2 bases for J; bases not matched to a gene: 11. This CDR3 has 17 residues. CDR3 nucleotide sequence: TGCAGTGCTACGCGACTAGCGGGGGTGTCCCTACAAGAGACCCAGTACTTC. Protein: CSATRLAGVSLQETQYF.

The chain has TRBV20-1 and TRBJ2-5; D is uncertain. The CDR3 has 14 residues. The germline V gene encodes CDR1 DFQATT and CDR2 SNEGSKA (reference sequence). Trimming removed 6 bases from V and 0 bases from J, with 14 bases in between. The CDR3 loop is CSAIEDKNQETQYF. CDR3 bases: TGCAGTGCCATAGAAGACAAGAACCAAGAGACCCAGTACTTC.